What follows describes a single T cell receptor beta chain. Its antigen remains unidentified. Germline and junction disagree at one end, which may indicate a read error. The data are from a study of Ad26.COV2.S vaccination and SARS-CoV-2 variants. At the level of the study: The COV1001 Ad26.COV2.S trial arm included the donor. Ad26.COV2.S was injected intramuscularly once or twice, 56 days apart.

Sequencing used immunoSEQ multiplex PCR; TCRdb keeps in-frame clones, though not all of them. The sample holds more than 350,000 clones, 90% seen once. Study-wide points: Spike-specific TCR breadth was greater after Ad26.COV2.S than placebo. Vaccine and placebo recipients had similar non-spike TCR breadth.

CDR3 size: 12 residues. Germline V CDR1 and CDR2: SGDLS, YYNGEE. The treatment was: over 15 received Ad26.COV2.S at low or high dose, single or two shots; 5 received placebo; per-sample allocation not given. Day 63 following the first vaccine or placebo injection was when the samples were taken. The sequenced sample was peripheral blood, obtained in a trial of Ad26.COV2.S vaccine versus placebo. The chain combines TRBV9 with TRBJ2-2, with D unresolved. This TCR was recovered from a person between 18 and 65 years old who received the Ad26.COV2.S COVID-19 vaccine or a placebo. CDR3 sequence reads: CASNVEAGELFF. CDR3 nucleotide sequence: TGTGCCAGCAACGTAGAGGCCGGGGAGCTGTTTTTT.